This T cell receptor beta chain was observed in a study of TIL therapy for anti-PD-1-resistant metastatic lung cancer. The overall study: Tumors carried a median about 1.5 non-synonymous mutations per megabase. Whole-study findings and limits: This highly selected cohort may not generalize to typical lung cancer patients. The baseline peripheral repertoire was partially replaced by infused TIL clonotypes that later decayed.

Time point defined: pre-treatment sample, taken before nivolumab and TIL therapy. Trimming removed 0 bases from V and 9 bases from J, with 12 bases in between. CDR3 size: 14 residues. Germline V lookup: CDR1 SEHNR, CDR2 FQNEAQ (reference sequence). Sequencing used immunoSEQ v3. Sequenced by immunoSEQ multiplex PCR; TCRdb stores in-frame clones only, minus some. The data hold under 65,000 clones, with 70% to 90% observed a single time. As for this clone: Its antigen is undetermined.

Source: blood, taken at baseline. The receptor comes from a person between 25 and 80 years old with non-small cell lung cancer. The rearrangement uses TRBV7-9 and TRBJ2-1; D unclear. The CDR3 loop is CASSLAGLISEQFF. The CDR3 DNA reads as TGTGCCAGCAGCTTAGCTGGTTTGATCAGTGAGCAGTTCTTC.